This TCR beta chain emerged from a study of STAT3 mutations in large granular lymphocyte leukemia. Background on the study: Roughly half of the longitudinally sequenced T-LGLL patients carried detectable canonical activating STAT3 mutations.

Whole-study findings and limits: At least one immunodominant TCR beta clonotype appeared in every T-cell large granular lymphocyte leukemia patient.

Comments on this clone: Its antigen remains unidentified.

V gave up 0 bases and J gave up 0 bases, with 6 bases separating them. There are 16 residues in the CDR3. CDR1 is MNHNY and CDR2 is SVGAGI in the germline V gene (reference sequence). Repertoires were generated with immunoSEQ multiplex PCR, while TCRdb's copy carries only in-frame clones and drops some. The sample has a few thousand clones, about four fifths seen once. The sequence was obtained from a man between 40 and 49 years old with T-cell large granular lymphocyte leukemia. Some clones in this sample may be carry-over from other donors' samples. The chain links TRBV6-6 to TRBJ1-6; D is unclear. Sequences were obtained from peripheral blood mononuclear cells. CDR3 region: CASSYSRTSYNSPLHF. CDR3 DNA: TGTGCCAGCAGTTACTCCCGGACCTCCTATAATTCACCCCTCCACTTT.